This is a list of T cell receptor beta chains from one sample in a study of Tregs in tolerant kidney transplant recipients. This table comes from immunoSEQ multiplex PCR, and its TCRdb copy is limited to in-frame clones, with some not included. The repertoire holds some 60,000 clones, with around 83% as singletons. Material: CD4+ T cells from blood. Receptors originate from a human donor in good health. The conserved cysteine and the conserved F or W are not part of the CDR3 here. The size field is filled for only some rows; it gives once, few, many or a size class.

TRBV27 | . | ASSFWDTNTGELF
TRBV7-2 | once | ASSSPGLTEAF
TRBV5-1 | . | ASSLFLAPAGELF
TRBV11-2 | . | ASSSIAGNTGELF
TRBV7-9 | . | ASSLAHGAAYGYT
TRBV7-2 | . | ASSLPKAETQY
TRBV5-1 | few | ASSLGLAGGPLSYEQY
TRBV11-2 | . | ASSSYRGFNYEQY
TRBV6-5 | . | ASSRGGNTEAF
TRBV20-1 | . | SGGYNEQY
TRBV5-1 | few | ASRQGALNYGYT
TRBV9 | . | ASSVKETGTGNTIY
TRBV21-1 | . | ASSRLAGDTYNEQF
TRBV12-5 | . | ASGLVLGGGYEQY
TRBV27 | few | ASSFGQGVNTEAF
TRBV11-2 | . | ASSTRGTGTGELF
TRBV5-6 | . | ASSFSPSGRNTGELF
TRBV11-2 | once | ASSLAGAYNEQF
TRBV5-1 | . | ASSLAAGGPETQY
TRBV9 | . | ASSVVNYGYT
TRBV6-6 | . | ASGSGELF
TRBV11-3 | . | ASSSLPTPNQETQY
TRBV5-4 | . | ASSPTPGPGANEQF
TRBV11-3 | . | ASSLDRLTGDTGELF
TRBV13 | . | ASNRLVTSSYNEQF
TRBV5-8 | . | ASSLEFAVDPLRY
TRBV29-1 | once | SVETGGETQY
TRBV2 | . | ASRLAGGGNTGELF
TRBV2 | few | ASSDERETQY
TRBV19 | . | ASMGVREASYNEQF
TRBV5-6 | . | ASSLAYGEQF
TRBV2 | . | ASRLSLGYQEQY
TRBV9 | . | ASSVGADSSYNEQF
TRBV5-1 | . | ASSARTGGAGYGYT
TRBV20-1 | . | SANSVEGYT
TRBV10-3 | . | AISGVSRTSGTNGGEQY
TRBV2 | once | ASSDGTEQY
TRBV27 | . | ATRTGLADGELF
TRBV7-3 | . | ASSQTGRSNSPLH
TRBV21-1 | . | ASTKGAWGFITEAF
TRBV7-2 | . | ASSLQGNSGNTIY
TRBV7-8 | . | ASSFGQPDQPQH
TRBV29-1 | . | SVLQDGRTEAF
TRBV5-4 | . | ASSTDRNTIY
TRBV5-1 | . | ASSWGDVAF
TRBV4-1 | . | ASSFGTSGADTQY
TRBV27 | . | ASSPKGALGYGYT
TRBV10-3 | . | AIKLGSDTEAF
TRBV5-4 | . | ASSLTSGSSETQY